These 11 T cell receptor beta chains were all obtained from the same sample, sequenced in a study of spatial heterogeneity in lung cancer. The antigens these receptors bind are not known. The study, taken as a whole, reports: One measure, the expanded intratumoral alpha and beta TCR count, tracked tumor mutation counts.

As to time point: sample taken at primary tumor resection. TCRdb processed the 5' RACE reads anew with MiXCR; each CDR3 protein has one entry. The sample holds 9,000 to 13,000 distinct CDR3 sequences, around 7.3% seen once. Sequencing was performed on lung tumor tissue, taken at surgery. These receptors were taken from a male donor with early-stage non-small cell lung cancer.

This clonotype was recorded at least ten times. The V gene is TRBV21-1, the J gene TRBJ2-7; the table's D call, TRBD1, has no DNA check behind it. TRBV21-1 is a pseudogene locus. CDR3 length: 14 residues. The DNA of the CDR3 is TGTGCCAGCAGCACGGACAGGGGGACTTACGAGCAGTACTTC. Translating it yields CASSTDRGTYEQYF.

This clonotype occurred many times. The J gene is TRBJ2-2, the V gene TRBV6-2 or TRBV6-3; no definite D call. The germline gives CDR1 MNHEY, CDR2 SVGEGT. This CDR3 contains 14 residues. Deletions cut 8 bases from V and 0 bases from J, with 10 bases between. For the CDR3, the DNA is TGTGCCAGCCAGAGGACCACGAACACCGGGGAGCTGTTTTTT. Translating gives CASQRTTNTGELFF.

This clonotype was observed a handful of times. The chain combines TRBV5-6 with TRBJ2-5; the D is unclear. Germline CDR1 SGHDT, CDR2 YYEEEE. The CDR3 sequence is 15 residues long. Trimming cost V 4 bases and J 2 bases, with 15 bases left between them. This chain's CDR3 is CASSDSDLLQETQYF. The CDR3 bases are TGTGCCAGCAGCGACTCGGATCTCCTTCAAGAGACCCAGTACTTC. The entire variable domain, with the rest obtained from reference TRBV5-6 and TRBJ2-5, is as follows: DAGVTQSPTHLIKTRGQQVTLRCSPKSGHDTVSWYQQALGQGPQFIFQYYEEEERQRGNFPDRFSGHQFPNYSSELNVNALLLGDSALYLCASSDSDLLQETQYFGPGTRLLVL.

This clonotype was detected ten times or more. The chain couples TRBV6-5 to TRBJ1-5; the D gene is possibly TRBD1 (5 bases). Germline CDR1 reads MNHEY; CDR2 reads SVGAGI. CDR3 length: 15 amino acids. Trimming shortened V by 5 bases and J by 2 bases, and 13 bases separated the two germline ends. The CDR3 loop is CASSKKGLGNQPQHF. CDR3 in DNA: TGTGCCAGCAGTAAAAAGGGGCTAGGCAATCAGCCCCAGCATTTT.

This clonotype rates as medium-sized. The V gene is TRBV7-8, the J gene TRBJ2-2; D possibly corresponds to TRBD1 (7 bases). The CDR3 contains 14 residues. Per germline, CDR1 SGHVS and CDR2 FQNEAQ. The V and J ends lost 5 bases and 2 bases respectively, with 9 bases between them. The CDR3 DNA follows: TGTGCCAGCAGCCAGGGGGGTAACACCGGGGAGCTGTTTTTT. This sequence encodes CASSQGGNTGELFF. The full variable domain, with the rest looked up from reference TRBV7-8 and TRBJ2-2, is GAGVSQSPRYKVAKRGQDVALRCDPISGHVSLFWYQQALGQGPEFLTYFQNEAQLDKSGLPSDRFFAERPEGSVSTLKIQRTQQEDSAVYLCASSQGGNTGELFFGEGSRLTVL.

This clonotype is termed medium-sized. The chain links TRBV7-9 to TRBJ2-1; D unclear. V lost 6 bases, J lost 5 bases, and 11 bases lay in between. The germline gives CDR1 SEHNR, CDR2 FQNEAQ (reference sequence). The CDR3 runs 13 residues. The CDR3 loop reads CASRDRYNNEQFF. The CDR3 DNA follows: TGTGCCAGCAGGGACCGCTATAACAATGAGCAGTTCTTC. The complete variable domain, with remaining parts taken from reference TRBV7-9 and TRBJ2-1, reads DTGVSQNPRHKITKRGQNVTFRCDPISEHNRLYWYRQTLGQGPEFLTYFQNEAQLEKSRLLSDRFSAERPKGSFSTLEIQRTEQGDSAMYLCASRDRYNNEQFFGPGTRLTVL.

In this sample, this clonotype turned up many times. CDR3 protein: CASSRVGNTEAFF. For the CDR3, the DNA is TGCGCCAGCAGCCGAGTAGGGAACACTGAAGCTTTCTTT. The V gene is TRBV4-3, the J gene TRBJ1-1, with D hard to call. Trimming left V 4 bases short and J 1 base short, with 7 bases between. CDR1 LGHNA and CDR2 YSLEER come from the germline V gene. This CDR3 is 13 amino acids long.

By share, this clonotype ranks as medium-sized (0.01 to 0.1%). The rearrangement uses TRBV25-1 and TRBJ2-3, with 7 bases fitting TRBD1. This CDR3 is built from 15 residues. Germline V gene lookup returns CDR1 MGHDK and CDR2 SYGVNS. J was trimmed by 3 bases and V by 5 bases; bases with no gene match: 8. The CDR3 here is CASSLRDSRTDTQYF. The CDR3 bases are TGTGCCAGCAGTCTCCGGGACAGCAGGACAGATACGCAGTATTTT.

This clonotype is categorized as medium-sized. This sequence joins TRBV20-1 and TRBJ1-2; 11 nucleotides line up with TRBD1. The CDR3 totals 15 residues. Germline CDR1 reads DFQATT; CDR2 reads SNEGSKA (reference sequence). Trimming at V came to 4 bases and at J to 4 bases, leaving 8 bases not matched to a gene. CDR3 in amino acids: CSATSGTGGPYGYTF. The CDR3 nucleotides are TGCAGTGCTACATCCGGGACAGGGGGTCCCTATGGCTACACCTTC.

This clonotype occurred a few times. The gene calls are TRBV5-1 and TRBJ1-5; a possible D gene is TRBD1 (6 bases). Germline V gives CDR1 SGHRS, CDR2 YFSETQ. The V gene lost 3 bases and the J gene lost 7 bases, with 11 bases spanning the gap. CDR3 length equals 13 residues. The DNA for the CDR3 is TGCGCCAGCAGCTCGACAGGAGACCAGCCCCAGCATTTT. It specifies CASSSTGDQPQHF.

Ten or more counts support this clonotype. The rearrangement links TRBV20-1 to TRBJ1-5, with D possibly being TRBD1 (6 bases). Trimming removed 5 bases at V and 2 bases at J, with 19 bases between. The CDR3 loop spans 16 amino acids. Germline V gives CDR1 DFQATT, CDR2 SNEGSKA (reference sequence). As DNA, the CDR3 is TGCAGTGCTCGTTCCCGGGCCTCAGGGGGCAATCAGCCCCAGCATTTT. Translation gives CSARSRASGGNQPQHF.